This TCR beta chain emerged from a study of CD8+ T cells in alopecia areata. This CDR3 comprises 14 residues. With 0 bases removed from V and 6 bases from J, the gap between germline ends came to 11 bases. The germline V gene has CDR1 SGDLS and CDR2 YYNGEE. It was cDNA, reverse transcribed from extracted RNA, that served as the sequencing template. Only in-frame clones appear in the TCRdb table, and some are missing; sequencing was by immunoSEQ multiplex PCR. The sample lists 200,000 to 250,000 clones, 57% occurring once. The chain links TRBV9 to TRBJ2-3; no clear D gene. This receptor was taken from a human donor with alopecia areata. The specimen was CD4+ T cells sorted from blood, collected at week 0. CDR3 protein: CASSVGVAQDTQYF. Here the CDR3 DNA reads TGTGCCAGCAGCGTAGGAGTGGCTCAGGATACGCAGTATTTT. Combining the CDR3 with reference TRBV9 and TRBJ2-3 gives the whole variable domain DSGVTQTPKHLITATGQRVTLRCSPRSGDLSVYWYQQSLDQGLQFLIQYYNGEERAKGNILERFSAQQFPDLHSELNLSSLELGDSALYFCASSVGVAQDTQYFGPGTRLTVL.